One sample yielded the 7 T cell receptor beta chains listed below, sequenced in a study of beta chain features in type 1 diabetes. Their cognate antigens are unknown. Whole-study results and caveats: Shortening of TCRB CDR3s, moderate but significant, appeared in all four CD4+ subsets of Type 1 diabetes patients.

Every isolated RNA sample was fully reverse transcribed, so sequencing captured expressed TCRB transcripts. The table came from immunoSEQ multiplex PCR; TCRdb's copy has only in-frame clones and leaves some out. Of about 400,000 clones in the sample, around 13% were seen once. Sequenced material: naive CD4+ T cells from blood. All receptors come from a young woman with type 1 diabetes.

This clone occurred a few times. The chain recombines TRBV4-1 with TRBJ2-2; TRBD2 matches at 8 bases. The CDR3 covers 18 residues. Looked up from germline, CDR1 is MGHRA and CDR2 is YSYEKL. V lost 3 bases to trimming and J lost 7 bases; unmatched junction nucleotides: 16. The CDR3 DNA follows: TGCGCCAGCAGCCAGGGACCCGGGGGGGCCTTGGTGAGCGGGGAGCTGTTTTTT. Amino acid sequence: CASSQGPGGALVSGELFF.

This clone was counted only a few times. The chain has TRBV7-2 and TRBJ2-5, with 7 bases identical to TRBD2. V was pared by 5 bases and J by 9 bases, with 9 bases of the junction left unmatched. This CDR3 is built from 13 residues. The germline gives CDR1 SGHTA, CDR2 FQGNSA. As DNA, the CDR3 is TGTGCCAGCAGCCGGAGCGGGGAGTCGGCCCAGTACTTC. It translates to CASSRSGESAQYF. The complete variable domain, with remaining parts taken from reference TRBV7-2 and TRBJ2-5, reads GAGVSQSPSNKVTEKGKDVELRCDPISGHTALYWYRQSLGQGLEFLIYFQGNSAPDKSGLPSDRFSAERTGGSVSTLTIQRTQQEDSAVYLCASSRSGESAQYFGPGTRLLVL.

The rearrangement joins TRBV7-2 to TRBJ2-7, with D uncertain. Between the trimmed V and J ends, which lost 1 base and 4 bases, there was a span of 5 bases. The CDR3 runs to 12 residues. Germline loops: CDR1 SGHTA, CDR2 FQGNSA. Here the CDR3 reads CASSLDMYEQYF. The CDR3, as DNA: TGTGCCAGCAGCTTAGACATGTACGAGCAGTACTTC.

The chain uses TRBV18 and TRBJ1-2; D gene uncertain. The germline CDR1 and CDR2 sequences are KGHSH and LQKENI. CDR3 length: 13 residues. The ends were cut back, 3 bases at V and 5 bases at J, with 10 bases in the middle. CDR3: CASSPDEGYGYTF. The CDR3 DNA reads as TGTGCCAGCTCACCCGACGAGGGTTATGGCTACACCTTC.

The V call is TRBV5-1, the J call TRBJ2-7, with 9 bases fitting TRBD2. The CDR3 contains 17 residues. Germline trimming cut 0 bases from V and 3 bases from J; bases unmatched to any gene: 10. Germline values: CDR1 SGHRS, CDR2 YFSETQ. The CDR3: CASSLGGSGSGIYEQYF. CDR3 sequence (DNA): TGCGCCAGCAGCTTGGGTGGTAGCGGGAGTGGGATCTACGAGCAGTACTTC.

The table lists this clone with a few counts. Other DNA sequences in the sample encode the same CDR3. The chain recombines TRBV5-1 with TRBJ1-1; maybe TRBD1 (6 bases). Germline V gene data show CDR1 as SGHRS and CDR2 as YFSETQ. Trimming took 4 bases from V and 2 from J, leaving 12 bases between them. The CDR3 is made up of 14 amino acids. The CDR3 loop is CASSSGQPNTEAFF. For the CDR3, the DNA is TGCGCCAGCAGCAGCGGACAGCCAAACACTGAAGCTTTCTTT.

The chain couples TRBV6-1 to TRBJ1-2; D gene ambiguous. There are 15 residues in the CDR3. Looked up from germline, CDR1 is MNHNS and CDR2 is SASEGT. The V gene lost 3 bases and the J gene lost 8 bases, with 19 bases spanning the gap. DNA of the CDR3: TGTGCCAGCAGTGACAGCGCGGCCACCGACTGGGGCTACACCTTC. The encoded protein is CASSDSAATDWGYTF.